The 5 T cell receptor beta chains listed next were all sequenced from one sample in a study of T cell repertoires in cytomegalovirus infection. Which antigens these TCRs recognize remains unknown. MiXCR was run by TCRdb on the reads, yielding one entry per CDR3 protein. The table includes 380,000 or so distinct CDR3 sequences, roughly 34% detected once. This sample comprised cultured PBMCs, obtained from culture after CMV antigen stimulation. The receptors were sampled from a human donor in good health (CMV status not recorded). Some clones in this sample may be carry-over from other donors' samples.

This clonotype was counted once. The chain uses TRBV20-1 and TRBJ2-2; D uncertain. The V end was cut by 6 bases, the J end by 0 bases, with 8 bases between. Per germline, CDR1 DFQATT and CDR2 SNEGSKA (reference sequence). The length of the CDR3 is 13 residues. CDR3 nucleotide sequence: TGCAGTGCAGGCACGGCGAACACCGGGGAGCTGTTTTTT. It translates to CSAGTANTGELFF.

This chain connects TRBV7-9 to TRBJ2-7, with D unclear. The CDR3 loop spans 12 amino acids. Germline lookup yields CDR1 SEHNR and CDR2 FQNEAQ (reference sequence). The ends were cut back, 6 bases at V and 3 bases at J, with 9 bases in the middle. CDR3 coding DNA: TGTGCCAGCAGATCACAGCACTACGAGCAGTACTTC. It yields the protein CASRSQHYEQYF.

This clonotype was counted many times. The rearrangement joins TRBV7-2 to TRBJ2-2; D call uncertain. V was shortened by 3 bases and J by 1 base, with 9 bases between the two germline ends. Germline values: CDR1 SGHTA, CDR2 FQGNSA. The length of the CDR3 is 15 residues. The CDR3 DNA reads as TGTGCCAGCAGCTTTGACGATATGAACACCGGGGAGCTGTTTTTT. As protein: CASSFDDMNTGELFF.

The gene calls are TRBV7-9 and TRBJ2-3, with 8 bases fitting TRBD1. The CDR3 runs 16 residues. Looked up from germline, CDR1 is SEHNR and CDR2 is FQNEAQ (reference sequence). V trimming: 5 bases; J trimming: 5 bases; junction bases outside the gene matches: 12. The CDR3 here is CASSPRQGPDIDTQYF. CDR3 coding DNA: TGTGCCAGCAGCCCCAGACAGGGGCCTGACATAGATACGCAGTATTTT.

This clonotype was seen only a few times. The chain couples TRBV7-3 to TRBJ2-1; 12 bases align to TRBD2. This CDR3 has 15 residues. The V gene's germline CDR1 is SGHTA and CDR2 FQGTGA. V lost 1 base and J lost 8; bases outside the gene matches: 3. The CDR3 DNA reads TGTGCCAGCAGCTTAAGGCTAGCGGGAGGGGATGAGCAGTTCTTC. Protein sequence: CASSLRLAGGDEQFF.